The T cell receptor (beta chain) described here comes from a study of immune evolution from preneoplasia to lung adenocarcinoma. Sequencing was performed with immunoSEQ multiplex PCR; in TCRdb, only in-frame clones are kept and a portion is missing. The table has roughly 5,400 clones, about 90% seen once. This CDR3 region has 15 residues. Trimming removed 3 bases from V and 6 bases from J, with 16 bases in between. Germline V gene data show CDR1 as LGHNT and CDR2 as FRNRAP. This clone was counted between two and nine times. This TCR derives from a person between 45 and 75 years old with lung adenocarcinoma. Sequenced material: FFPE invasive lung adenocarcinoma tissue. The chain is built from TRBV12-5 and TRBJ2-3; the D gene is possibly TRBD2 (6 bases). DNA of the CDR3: TGTGCTAGTGGTTTCCCTGAGACTAGTTACGATACGCAGTATTTT. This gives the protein CASGFPETSYDTQYF.